This T cell receptor (beta chain) appears in the sequencing data of a study of T cells in Graves' hyperthyroidism and ophthalmopathy. Study conclusions and caveats: The blood repertoire included most of the expanded thyroid clonotypes above 0.001.

The CDR3 regions of TCR beta were amplified from RNA transcripts. HTBI primers were the set used in a first-round RT-PCR of the TCR CDR3. TCRdb called the multiplex PCR reads again in MiXCR, with one record for every CDR3 protein. This sample carries around 340,000 distinct CDR3 sequences, around a sixth of them seen once, and the ten largest clones take around 54%. This clonotype was seen only a few times. Antigen unknown. Trimming pared 3 bases from V and 0 bases from J, leaving 22 bases between. The V gene's germline CDR1 is DFQATT and CDR2 SNEGSKA (reference sequence). CDR3 length equals 18 residues.

This sequence joins TRBV20-1 and TRBJ2-3; the D gene is possibly TRBD2 (6 bases). The TCR was taken from a woman between 50 and 59 years old with Graves' hyperthyroidism. The sample was blood. In DNA form, the CDR3 reads TGCAGTGCTAGGCTGACGTACGGGGGACCCACTAGCACAGATACGCAGTATTTT. Amino acid sequence: CSARLTYGGPTSTDTQYF.